The clone carrying this TCR beta chain occurred once. The antigen remains undetermined. The assay was immunoSEQ multiplex PCR, and TCRdb's table has in-frame clones only and misses some. The table has approximately 52,000 clones, roughly 80% seen once. These data come from a study of radiotherapy plus CTLA-4 blockade in lung cancer. Study details: Among all patients, approximately 18% showed objective responses, while 30% to 40% had disease control.

Receiving focal radiation plus CTLA-4 blockade with ipilimumab were patients who had chemo-refractory metastatic non-small-cell lung cancer. The CDR3 consists of 14 residues. Germline CDR1 and CDR2: SGHVS and FQNEAQ. V was cut by 4 bases and J by 13 bases, with 22 bases left in between. Study conclusions and caveats: In blood, early T cell clone dynamics reportedly predicted response best, together with interferon-beta.

The source is a human donor with non-small cell lung cancer who had a complete response to radiotherapy plus ipilimumab. J is TRBJ1-2 and V is TRBV7-8; D gene uncertain. Specimen: peripheral blood, collected from a patient treated with radiotherapy plus ipilimumab. This CDR3 is CASSSDSDTTCCTF. The CDR3 DNA follows: TGTGCCAGCAGCTCCGATTCCGACACGACCTGCTGCACCTTC.